Shown below are 22 T cell receptor beta chains from a single sample sequenced in a study of shared clonotypes between healthy human individuals. Assay: immunoSEQ multiplex PCR; the TCRdb copy retains only in-frame clones and omits some. The table includes 300,000 to 400,000 clones, over 75% detected once. Material for sequencing was memory CD8+ T cells sorted from blood. Indicated subset: CD45RO+ cells pooled with CCR7-negative TemRA cells. The receptors stem from a man younger than 35 in good health.

The V and J genes are TRBV7-8 and TRBJ2-7; D perhaps matches TRBD2 (5 bases). Germline CDR1 SGHVS, CDR2 FQNEAQ. Trimming shortened V by 1 base and J by 2 bases, and 12 bases separated the two germline ends. The CDR3 covers 15 residues. CDR3 sequence reads: CASSLGSSRTYEQYF. The CDR3 bases are TGTGCCAGCAGCTTAGGATCTAGCCGAACCTACGAGCAGTACTTC.

The rearrangement joins TRBV9 to TRBJ1-6; D unclear. CDR1 is SGDLS and CDR2 is YYNGEE in the germline V gene. The CDR3 is made up of 13 amino acids. V gave up 4 bases and J gave up 5 bases, with 7 bases separating them. The DNA of the CDR3 is TGTGCCAGCAGCCCCCCCGATAATTCACCCCTCCACTTT. Translated, it gives CASSPPDNSPLHF.

The V call is TRBV18, the J call TRBJ2-7, with no clear D. V was trimmed by 3 bases and J by 0 bases, leaving 9 bases between them. The CDR3 is made up of 14 amino acids. The germline CDR1 and CDR2 sequences are KGHSH and LQKENI. CDR3: CASSPSSSSYEQYF. As DNA, the CDR3 is TGTGCCAGCTCACCTTCGTCTAGCTCCTACGAGCAGTACTTC.

This clone was seen just once. The chain carries TRBV9 and TRBJ2-2, with a weak D call TRBD2 (5 bases). Trimming took 4 bases from V and 4 from J, leaving 17 bases between them. The length of the CDR3 is 16 residues. Per the germline V gene, CDR1 is SGDLS and CDR2 is YYNGEE. CDR3 sequence: CASSPGSLGVTGELFF. CDR3 sequence (DNA): TGTGCCAGCAGCCCCGGGTCCCTCGGGGTCACCGGGGAGCTGTTTTTT. Drawing the rest from reference TRBV9 and TRBJ2-2, the complete variable domain is DSGVTQTPKHLITATGQRVTLRCSPRSGDLSVYWYQQSLDQGLQFLIQYYNGEERAKGNILERFSAQQFPDLHSELNLSSLELGDSALYFCASSPGSLGVTGELFFGEGSRLTVL.

CDR3 in amino acids: CASSLDTGLASDTQYF. CDR3 DNA: TGTGCCAGCAGCTTAGACACGGGACTAGCGAGTGATACGCAGTATTTT. The genes are TRBV11-2 and TRBJ2-3; TRBD2 matches 10 bases. V shed 0 bases, J shed 6 bases, and the junction held 6 bases outside the gene matches. The CDR3 sequence is 16 residues long. Germline V gives CDR1 SGHAT, CDR2 FQNNGV. The full variable domain, its missing parts supplied by reference TRBV11-2 and TRBJ2-3, is EAGVAQSPRYKIIEKRQSVAFWCNPISGHATLYWYQQILGQGPKLLIQFQNNGVVDDSQLPKDRFSAERLKGVDSTLKIQPAKLEDSAVYLCASSLDTGLASDTQYFGPGTRLTVL.

This clone was seen a single time. The rearrangement joins TRBV27 to TRBJ2-7; D might be TRBD1 or TRBD2, each matching 5 bases. The CDR3 contains 16 residues. Trimming pared 4 bases from V and 3 bases from J, leaving 19 bases between. CDR1 is MNHEY, CDR2 SMNVEV, per germline (reference sequence). CDR3 in amino acids: CASSSTPQGRGYEQYF. Here the CDR3 DNA reads TGTGCCAGCAGTTCCACCCCGCAGGGACGCGGCTACGAGCAGTACTTC.

This chain uses TRBV2 with TRBJ1-2, with D hard to call. Germline V gene lookup returns CDR1 SNHLY and CDR2 FYNNEI. The CDR3 has 13 residues. V lost 6 bases to trimming and J lost 1 base, with 9 bases between them. The CDR3 coding sequence is TGTGCCAGCAGGCCGACAAGTAACTATGGCTACACCTTC. Its protein product is CASRPTSNYGYTF.

J is TRBJ1-2 and V is TRBV4-1; D gene ambiguous. The CDR3 contains 14 residues. The V end lost 0 bases, the J end lost 7 bases, and 12 bases lay between the germline ends. Germline lookup yields CDR1 MGHRA and CDR2 YSYEKL. The CDR3 sequence is CASSQDLGVSGYTF. CDR3 in DNA: TGCGCCAGCAGCCAAGATTTAGGCGTTTCTGGCTACACCTTC.

The CDR3 here is CVSRAGYSYEQYF. The CDR3 DNA reads as TGTGTAAGTCGGGCCGGCTACTCCTACGAGCAGTACTTC. This chain uses TRBV28 with TRBJ2-7; D remains ambiguous. This CDR3 is 13 amino acids long. CDR1 MDHEN and CDR2 SYDVKM come from the germline V gene.

The chain joins TRBV25-1 to TRBJ2-7; TRBD1 matches 7 bases. Germline V gene sequence: CDR1 MGHDK, CDR2 SYGVNS. V shed 3 bases and J 2 bases; nucleotides not matched to a gene: 7. The CDR3 covers 15 residues. This CDR3 reads CASSEPDRAPYEQYF. The CDR3, as DNA: TGTGCCAGCAGTGAGCCCGACAGGGCCCCCTACGAGCAGTACTTC.

The chain recombines TRBV7-2 with TRBJ2-7; no clear D. The germline gives CDR1 SGHTA, CDR2 FQGNSA. The CDR3 contains 13 residues. V dropped 5 bases and J dropped 2 bases, with 10 bases sitting between them. The CDR3 sequence: CASSNMGPYEQYF. The CDR3 DNA reads TGTGCCAGCAGCAACATGGGCCCCTACGAGCAGTACTTC.

With regard to this clone: With only one base between it and a far larger clone, this is likely a read error. This rearrangement joins TRBV6-5 to TRBJ1-1; no reliable D call. This CDR3 comprises 14 residues. The V and J ends lost 2 bases and 0 bases respectively, with 7 bases between them. From germline, CDR1 is MNHEY and CDR2 SVGAGI. The CDR3 DNA sequence: TGTGCCAGCAGTTACCTGGGCATGAACACTGAAGCTTTCTTT. Translating it yields CASSYLGMNTEAFF.

This clone was observed a single time. V is TRBV5-1 and J is TRBJ2-3; D may match TRBD1 or TRBD2 (5 bases each). V was cut by 6 bases and J by 5 bases, with 16 bases left in between. Germline-derived CDR1 and CDR2 are SGHRS and YFSETQ. This CDR3 is built from 14 residues. The CDR3: CASKGTRVKDTQYF. The CDR3 coding sequence is TGCGCCAGCAAGGGGACCAGAGTGAAAGATACGCAGTATTTT.

V is TRBV9 and J is TRBJ1-4; 11 bases match TRBD1. The CDR3 runs 17 residues. Germline CDR1 SGDLS, CDR2 YYNGEE. With 0 bases clipped from V and 4 bases from J, the junction kept 5 bases outside the gene matches. The CDR3: CASSVVGQGEINEKLFF. As DNA, the CDR3 is TGTGCCAGCAGCGTAGTGGGACAGGGGGAGATTAATGAAAAACTGTTTTTT.

V usage is TRBV28 and J usage is TRBJ1-2; 8 bases align to TRBD1. The junction had 8 bases not matched to a gene; V was cut back by 3 bases and J by 2 bases. This CDR3 contains 16 residues. Germline V gene sequence: CDR1 MDHEN, CDR2 SYDVKM. As DNA, the CDR3 is TGTGCCAGCAGTTTTGGTATCCAGGGGGCGAACTATGGCTACACCTTC. Translation gives CASSFGIQGANYGYTF.

The CDR3 nucleotides read TGTGCCAGCAGCCCCCTTACGGGAGGGCCTTACGAGCAGTACTTC. Translating it yields CASSPLTGGPYEQYF. The gene calls are TRBV6-5 and TRBJ2-7; 8 nucleotides match TRBD2. Per germline, CDR1 MNHEY and CDR2 SVGAGI. The CDR3 runs 15 residues. V was clipped by 6 bases and J by 4 bases; unmatched bases: 11.

This chain joins TRBV5-8 and TRBJ1-3; possible D gene TRBD1, 6 bases. CDR1 is SGHTS and CDR2 is YDEGEE in the germline V gene. This CDR3 contains 16 residues. V was cut by 0 bases and J by 1 base, with 11 bases left in between. The DNA for the CDR3 is TGTGCCAGCAGCTTGGACAGGGAAGGTTCTGGAAACACCATATATTTT. Its protein product is CASSLDREGSGNTIYF.

This clone showed up just once. This chain joins TRBV7-9 and TRBJ1-6, with 7 bases matching TRBD1. CDR3 size: 14 residues. The V gene end was trimmed by 6 bases and the J gene end by 10 bases; junction bases not matched to a gene: 9. The germline CDR1 and CDR2 sequences are SEHNR and FQNEAQ (reference sequence). The CDR3 DNA follows: TGTGCCAGCAGTCCAACAGGGGAGAGCTCACCCCTCCACTTT. Translation gives CASSPTGESSPLHF.

This chain connects TRBV19 to TRBJ1-5; D remains unclear. CDR1 and CDR2 (germline): LNHDA, SQIVND (reference sequence). V was pared by 6 bases and J by 2 bases, with 14 bases between. The CDR3 covers 15 residues. This chain's CDR3 is CASRNGLGGNQPQHF. The CDR3 DNA sequence: TGTGCCAGTAGAAACGGACTTGGAGGCAATCAGCCCCAGCATTTT.

The chain uses TRBV28 and TRBJ1-6; D might be TRBD1 (5 bases). Trimming took off 6 bases at V and 3 bases at J, with 18 bases between the two ends. The germline V gene encodes CDR1 MDHEN and CDR2 SYDVKM. This CDR3 has 17 residues. DNA for the CDR3: TGTGCCAGCAGGCGTAGACAGAGACGACGCTATAATTCACCCCTCCACTTT. It codes for CASRRRQRRRYNSPLHF.

V and J are TRBV25-1 and TRBJ1-1; TRBD1 matches 11 bases. The CDR3 is 16 amino acids. Germline V CDR1 and CDR2: MGHDK, SYGVNS. V lost 6 bases and J lost 0; bases outside the gene matches: 6. This CDR3 is CASRGDRGFMNTEAFF. Written as DNA, the CDR3 is TGTGCCAGCAGGGGGGACAGGGGGTTCATGAACACTGAAGCTTTCTTT. The variable domain in full, completed from reference TRBV25-1 and TRBJ1-1, reads EADIYQTPRYLVIGTGKKITLECSQTMGHDKMYWYQQDPGMELHLIHYSYGVNSTEKGDLSSESTVSRIRTEHFPLTLESARPSHTSQYLCASRGDRGFMNTEAFFGQGTRLTVV.

J is TRBJ2-3 and V is TRBV2; unclear D gene. The V gene's germline CDR1 is SNHLY and CDR2 FYNNEI. The CDR3 contains 15 residues. Trimming took off 7 bases at V and 0 bases at J, with 14 bases between the two ends. CDR3 sequence (DNA): TGTGCCAGCACTGACGGAACTATTAGCACAGATACGCAGTATTTT. This encodes CASTDGTISTDTQYF.